The 24 T cell receptor beta chains below all came from one sample that was sequenced in a study of graft-versus-host responses after intestinal transplantation. This table comes from immunoSEQ multiplex PCR, and its TCRdb copy is limited to in-frame clones, with some not included. The sample records 70,000 to 100,000 clones, roughly 89% being singletons. Which antigens these TCRs recognize remains unknown. Sample: unstimulated CD4+ T cells sorted from spleen or lymph node cells, taken before intestinal transplant. These receptors were taken from a human donor who received an intestinal transplant.

The chain has TRBV11-2 and TRBJ2-7; the D gene is possibly TRBD1 (6 bases). The germline V and J ends were trimmed by 4 bases and 0 bases, with 10 bases remaining between them. Germline loops: CDR1 SGHAT, CDR2 FQNNGV. CDR3 size: 14 residues. The CDR3 sequence is CASSSQGNSYEQYF. In nucleotides, the CDR3 is TGTGCCAGCAGCTCCCAGGGGAACTCCTACGAGCAGTACTTC.

The gene calls are TRBV10-3 and TRBJ2-7, with a possible D match to TRBD2 (5 bases). The germline V gene encodes CDR1 ENHRY and CDR2 SYGVKD. V lost 5 bases to trimming and J lost 3 bases, with 8 bases between them. The CDR3 is made up of 12 amino acids. The CDR3 sequence is CAISRSGYEQYF. The CDR3, as DNA: TGTGCCATCAGTCGGAGCGGCTACGAGCAGTACTTC.

V and J are TRBV6-5 and TRBJ2-7, with TRBD1 matching over 8 bases. V shed 6 bases and J 2 bases; nucleotides not matched to a gene: 9. This CDR3 spans 15 amino acids. Per germline, CDR1 MNHEY and CDR2 SVGAGI. Here the CDR3 reads CASRDGQGIPYEQYF. CDR3 coding DNA: TGTGCCAGCAGGGACGGACAGGGAATCCCCTACGAGCAGTACTTC.

V gene TRBV5-8 combines with J gene TRBJ2-5, with D tentatively TRBD2 (6 bases). The CDR3 is 14 amino acids. The germline V gene encodes CDR1 SGHTS and CDR2 YDEGEE. V shed 4 bases and J shed 7 bases, with 17 bases lying between them. CDR3 loop: CASSRIGTGGTQYF. Written as DNA, the CDR3 is TGTGCCAGCAGCCGGATTGGGACTGGGGGGACCCAGTACTTC.

This clone was recorded once. This chain connects TRBV5-1 to TRBJ2-5; the match to TRBD2 covers 9 bases. The germline CDR1 and CDR2 sequences are SGHRS and YFSETQ. With 6 bases clipped from V and 5 bases from J, the junction kept 14 bases outside the gene matches. The length of the CDR3 is 16 residues. CDR3 DNA sequence: TGCGCCAGCACCCCGGGGCGCGGGGGGGCCGGGGAGACCCAGTACTTC. Encoded protein: CASTPGRGGAGETQYF.

The V call is TRBV7-8, the J call TRBJ2-7, with a weak D call TRBD2 (6 bases). The length of the CDR3 is 14 residues. Trimming removed 3 bases at V and 0 bases at J, with 9 bases between. CDR1 and CDR2 (germline): SGHVS, FQNEAQ. CDR3 nucleotides: TGTGCCAGCAGCTTGGGGAGGAGCTCCTACGAGCAGTACTTC. Translation gives CASSLGRSSYEQYF. Together with reference TRBV7-8 and TRBJ2-7, the CDR3 gives the full variable domain: GAGVSQSPRYKVAKRGQDVALRCDPISGHVSLFWYQQALGQGPEFLTYFQNEAQLDKSGLPSDRFFAERPEGSVSTLKIQRTQQEDSAVYLCASSLGRSSYEQYFGPGTRLTVT.

The CDR3 coding sequence is TGTGCCAGCTCACCCTCGGGACTTTTCACCGGGGAGCTGTTTTTT. This translates into CASSPSGLFTGELFF. This chain uses TRBV18 with TRBJ2-2, with D perhaps matching TRBD2 (6 bases). The germline CDR1 and CDR2 sequences are KGHSH and LQKENI. V lost 3 bases, J lost 4 bases, and 12 bases lay in between. The CDR3 extends over 15 amino acids.

The V and J genes are TRBV6-1 and TRBJ1-4; 8 bases agree with TRBD1. The CDR3 is 14 residues long. Germline V lookup: CDR1 MNHNS, CDR2 SASEGT. The V segment lost 7 bases and the J segment 8 bases; nucleotides outside the gene matches: 9. CDR3 loop: CASTAPGGVEKLFF. The CDR3 nucleotides are TGTGCCAGCACGGCTCCAGGGGGCGTCGAAAAACTGTTTTTT.

The V and J genes are TRBV9 and TRBJ1-1; 7 positions agree with TRBD1. This CDR3 spans 16 amino acids. The V and J ends lost 4 bases and 4 bases, in that order; junction bases with no gene match: 13. Germline CDR1 reads SGDLS; CDR2 reads YYNGEE. The CDR3 loop reads CASSPETGAPGTEAFF. CDR3 in DNA: TGTGCCAGCAGCCCAGAAACAGGGGCCCCGGGCACTGAAGCTTTCTTT.

CDR3: CASSLGVGSSYEQYF. CDR3 sequence (DNA): TGTGCCAGCAGTTTGGGGGTCGGGAGCTCCTACGAGCAGTACTTC. The V call is TRBV28, the J call TRBJ2-7; perhaps TRBD2 as D (6 bases). Deletions cut 3 bases from V and 0 bases from J, with 12 bases between. CDR3 length: 15 residues. Germline CDR1 and CDR2: MDHEN and SYDVKM.

The chain couples TRBV6-1 to TRBJ1-6; D is ambiguous. In germline, CDR1 is MNHNS, CDR2 SASEGT. With 2 bases removed from V and 16 bases from J, the gap between germline ends came to 9 bases. The CDR3 is made up of 11 amino acids. The CDR3, as DNA: TGTGCCAGCAGTGAACCAAGCCTTCTCCACTTT. It specifies CASSEPSLLHF.

V usage is TRBV9 and J usage is TRBJ2-7, with D possibly being TRBD2 (5 bases). The CDR3 is 13 residues long. Between the trimmed V and J ends, which lost 1 base and 3 bases, there was a span of 8 bases. CDR1 is SGDLS, CDR2 YYNGEE, per germline. The CDR3 is CASSVKEGYEQYF. The CDR3, as DNA: TGTGCCAGCAGCGTAAAAGAGGGCTACGAGCAGTACTTC.

The chain is built from TRBV5-6 and TRBJ2-1; 8 nucleotides line up with TRBD1. This CDR3 has 16 residues. Germline CDR1 reads SGHDT; CDR2 reads YYEEEE. V dropped 4 bases and J dropped 5; count of bases not matched to a gene: 11. The chain's CDR3 is CASSVPGDRYDNEQFF. The CDR3 bases are TGTGCCAGCAGCGTACCCGGGGACAGGTATGACAATGAGCAGTTCTTC.

In regard to this clone: Other DNA sequences from this sample encode an identical CDR3 as well. The chain recombines TRBV4-1 with TRBJ2-3; maybe TRBD2 (6 bases). Trimming pared 1 base from V and 6 bases from J, leaving 17 bases between. CDR1 is MGHRA, CDR2 YSYEKL, per germline. The CDR3 is 16 residues long. The CDR3 sequence: CASSQGGGRFGDTQYF. The CDR3 DNA reads as TGCGCCAGCAGCCAAGGGGGAGGACGATTTGGCGATACGCAGTATTTT.

The chain couples TRBV2 to TRBJ1-2, with 7 positions matching TRBD1. V trimming: 11 bases; J trimming: 1 base; junction bases outside the gene matches: 16. CDR3 length: 16 residues. Germline loops: CDR1 SNHLY, CDR2 FYNNEI. As DNA, the CDR3 is TGTGCCGGGACCGGGACAGTTTTTGATTTTAACTATGGCTACACCTTC. This encodes CAGTGTVFDFNYGYTF.

The chain combines TRBV4-1 with TRBJ1-4; 8 nucleotides line up with TRBD1. The V gene's germline CDR1 is MGHRA and CDR2 YSYEKL. This CDR3 comprises 15 residues. The V and J ends lost 5 bases and 6 bases, in that order; junction bases with no gene match: 8. Here the CDR3 reads CASSFPDRAYEKLFF. The DNA for the CDR3 is TGCGCCAGCAGCTTCCCGGACAGGGCTTATGAAAAACTGTTTTTT.

The chain uses TRBV9 and TRBJ2-3; no firm D call. Trimming shortened V by 3 bases and J by 3 bases, and 11 bases separated the two germline ends. Germline-derived CDR1 and CDR2 are SGDLS and YYNGEE. The CDR3 consists of 14 residues. CDR3 DNA: TGTGCCAGCAGCGCCTCAGTAGCAACAGATACGCAGTATTTT. It encodes CASSASVATDTQYF. The full variable domain, with the rest looked up from reference TRBV9 and TRBJ2-3, is DSGVTQTPKHLITATGQRVTLRCSPRSGDLSVYWYQQSLDQGLQFLIQYYNGEERAKGNILERFSAQQFPDLHSELNLSSLELGDSALYFCASSASVATDTQYFGPGTRLTVL.

This chain joins TRBV6-5 and TRBJ2-3, with D maybe TRBD2 (5 bases). CDR1 and CDR2 from the germline V gene are MNHEY and SVGAGI. CDR3 length: 16 residues. Trimming removed 2 bases at V and 1 base at J, with 13 bases between. The CDR3 DNA reads as TGTGCCAGCAGTTACGTCCCCGGGGTCGGCACAGATACGCAGTATTTT. It yields the protein CASSYVPGVGTDTQYF.

This clone has only one observation. The rearrangement joins TRBV6-1 to TRBJ2-7; a weak D match, TRBD1 (5 bases). The germline V gene has CDR1 MNHNS and CDR2 SASEGT. This CDR3 is 12 amino acids long. V was trimmed by 4 bases and J by 4 bases, leaving 8 bases between them. Here the CDR3 reads CASSVDIYEQYF. In nucleotides, the CDR3 is TGTGCCAGCAGTGTGGACATTTACGAGCAGTACTTC.

The chain uses TRBV7-9 and TRBJ2-1; the D is unclear. Germline CDR1 SEHNR, CDR2 FQNEAQ (reference sequence). The CDR3 totals 11 residues. V was clipped by 5 bases and J by 3 bases, with 2 bases between them. The CDR3 loop is CASSRYNEQFF. CDR3 nucleotides: TGTGCCAGCAGCCGCTACAATGAGCAGTTCTTC.

The chain combines TRBV27 with TRBJ1-2; TRBD1 matches 10 bases. V dropped 5 bases and J dropped 4; count of bases not matched to a gene: 7. The CDR3 totals 15 residues. Germline-derived CDR1 and CDR2 are MNHEY and SMNVEV (reference sequence). CDR3 DNA sequence: TGTGCCAGCAGTACTTGGACAGGGGGATTCTATGGCTACACCTTC. Translated, it gives CASSTWTGGFYGYTF.

The chain joins TRBV6-1 to TRBJ1-2, with D maybe TRBD1 (5 bases). The CDR3 is 11 residues long. V dropped 6 bases and J dropped 4 bases, with 6 bases sitting between them. In germline, CDR1 is MNHNS, CDR2 SASEGT. The CDR3 is CASSDSYGYTF. CDR3 DNA: TGTGCCAGCAGCGACAGCTATGGCTACACCTTC.

The rearrangement links TRBV13 to TRBJ2-7; 12 nucleotides align to TRBD2. The CDR3 runs to 19 residues. V dropped 4 bases and J dropped 0; count of bases not matched to a gene: 13. Germline V lookup: CDR1 PRHDT, CDR2 FYEKMQ (reference sequence). In nucleotides, the CDR3 is TGTGCCAGCAGCTGGACCCCAACTAGCGGGGGGCAGAGCTCCTACGAGCAGTACTTC. This gives the protein CASSWTPTSGGQSSYEQYF.

This clone was seen just once. This sequence joins TRBV18 and TRBJ1-1, with D uncertain. This CDR3 spans 12 amino acids. Germline-derived CDR1 and CDR2 are KGHSH and LQKENI. The V end lost 6 bases, the J end lost 6 bases, and 11 bases lay between the germline ends. The CDR3 region is CASSTSKPEAFF. The CDR3 DNA follows: TGTGCCAGCTCCACCTCAAAGCCTGAAGCTTTCTTT. The complete variable domain, with remaining parts taken from reference TRBV18 and TRBJ1-1, reads NAGVMQNPRHLVRRRGQEARLRCSPMKGHSHVYWYRQLPEEGLKFMVYLQKENIIDESGMPKERFSAEFPKEGPSILRIQQVVRGDSAAYFCASSTSKPEAFFGQGTRLTVV.